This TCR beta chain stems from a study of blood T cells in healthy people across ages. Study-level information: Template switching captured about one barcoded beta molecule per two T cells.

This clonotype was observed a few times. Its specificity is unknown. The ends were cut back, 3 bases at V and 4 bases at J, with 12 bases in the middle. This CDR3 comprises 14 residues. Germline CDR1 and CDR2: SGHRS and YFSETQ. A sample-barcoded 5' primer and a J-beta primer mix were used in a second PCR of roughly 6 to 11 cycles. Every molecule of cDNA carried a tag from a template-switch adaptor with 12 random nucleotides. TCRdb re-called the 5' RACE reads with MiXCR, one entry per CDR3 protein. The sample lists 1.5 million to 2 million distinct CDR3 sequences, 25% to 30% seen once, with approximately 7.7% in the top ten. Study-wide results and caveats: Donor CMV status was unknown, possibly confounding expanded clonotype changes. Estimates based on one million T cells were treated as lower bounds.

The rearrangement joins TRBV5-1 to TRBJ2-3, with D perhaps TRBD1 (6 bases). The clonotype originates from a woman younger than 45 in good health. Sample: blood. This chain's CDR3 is CASSSQGWADTQYF. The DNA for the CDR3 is TGCGCCAGCAGCTCACAGGGTTGGGCAGATACGCAGTATTTT.